The sequence of this TCR beta chain was determined in a study of T cells in Graves' hyperthyroidism and ophthalmopathy. Study-wide background: Peripheral blood was drawn at first diagnosis, prior to all treatment.

The study excluded patients with uncontrolled infection, other autoimmune disease, pregnancy or lactation. Every diagnosis used clinical symptoms, serum thyroxine and TRAb, thyroid ultrasound and orbital computed tomography. The CDR3 regions of TCR beta were amplified from RNA transcripts. The primer set for the first-round RT-PCR of the TCR CDR3 was HTBI. Using its own MiXCR run on the multiplex PCR reads, TCRdb lists one record per CDR3 protein. Among fewer than 650,000 distinct CDR3 sequences listed, 12% to 15% were seen once. The junction had 8 bases not matched to a gene; V was cut back by 7 bases and J by 8 bases. CDR1 LNHDA and CDR2 SQIVND come from the germline V gene (reference sequence). The CDR3 has 13 residues.

The receptor was derived from a woman aged 40 to 50 with Graves' hyperthyroidism. The chain employs TRBV19 and TRBJ1-2, with 9 bases lining up with TRBD1. What was sequenced was blood. CDR3: CASKNRGQGGYTF. The DNA for the CDR3 is TGTGCCAGTAAAAACAGGGGGCAGGGAGGCTACACCTTC.